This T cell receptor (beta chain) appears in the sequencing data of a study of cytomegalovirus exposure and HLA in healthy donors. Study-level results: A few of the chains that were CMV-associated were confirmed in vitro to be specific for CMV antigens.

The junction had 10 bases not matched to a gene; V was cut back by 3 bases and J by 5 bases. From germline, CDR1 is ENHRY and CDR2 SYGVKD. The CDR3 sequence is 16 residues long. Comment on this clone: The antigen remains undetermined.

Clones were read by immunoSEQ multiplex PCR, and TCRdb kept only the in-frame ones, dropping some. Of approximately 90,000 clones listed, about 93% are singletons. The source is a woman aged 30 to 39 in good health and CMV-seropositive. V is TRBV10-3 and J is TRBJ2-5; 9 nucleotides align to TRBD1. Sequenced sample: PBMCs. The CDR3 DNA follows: TGTGCCATCAGTGATCAGGGACAGGGTACGGAGGAGACCCAGTACTTC. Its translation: CAISDQGQGTEETQYF.